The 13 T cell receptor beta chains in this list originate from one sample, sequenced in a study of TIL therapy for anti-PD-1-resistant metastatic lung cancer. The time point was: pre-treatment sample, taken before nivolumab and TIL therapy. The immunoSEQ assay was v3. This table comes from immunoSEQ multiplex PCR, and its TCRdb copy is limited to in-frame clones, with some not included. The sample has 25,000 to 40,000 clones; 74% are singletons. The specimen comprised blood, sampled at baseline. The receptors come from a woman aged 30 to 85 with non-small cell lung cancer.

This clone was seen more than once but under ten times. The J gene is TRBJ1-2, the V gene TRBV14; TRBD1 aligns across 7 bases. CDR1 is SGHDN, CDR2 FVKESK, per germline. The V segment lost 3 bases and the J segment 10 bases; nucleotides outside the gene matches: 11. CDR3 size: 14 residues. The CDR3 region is CASSHLTDRVDYTF. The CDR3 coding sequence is TGTGCCAGCAGCCATCTTACCGACAGGGTCGACTACACCTTC.

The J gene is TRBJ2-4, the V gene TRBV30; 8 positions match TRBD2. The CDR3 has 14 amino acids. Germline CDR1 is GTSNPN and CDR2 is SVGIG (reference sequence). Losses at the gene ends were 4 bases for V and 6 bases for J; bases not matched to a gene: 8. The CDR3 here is CAWTPGGGGNIQYF. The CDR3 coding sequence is TGTGCCTGGACCCCGGGGGGGGGCGGAAACATTCAGTACTTC.

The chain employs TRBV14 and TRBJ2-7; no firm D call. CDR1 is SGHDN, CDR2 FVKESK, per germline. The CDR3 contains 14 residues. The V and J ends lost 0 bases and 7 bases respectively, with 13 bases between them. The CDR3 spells CASSQDDWQGEQYF. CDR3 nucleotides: TGTGCCAGCAGCCAAGATGATTGGCAAGGGGAGCAGTACTTC.

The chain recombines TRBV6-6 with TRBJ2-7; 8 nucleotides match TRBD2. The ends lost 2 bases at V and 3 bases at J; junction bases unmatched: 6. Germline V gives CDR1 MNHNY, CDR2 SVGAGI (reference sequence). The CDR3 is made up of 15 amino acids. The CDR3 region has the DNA TGTGCCAGCAGTTACGATATTAGCGGGAACTACGAGCAGTACTTC. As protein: CASSYDISGNYEQYF.

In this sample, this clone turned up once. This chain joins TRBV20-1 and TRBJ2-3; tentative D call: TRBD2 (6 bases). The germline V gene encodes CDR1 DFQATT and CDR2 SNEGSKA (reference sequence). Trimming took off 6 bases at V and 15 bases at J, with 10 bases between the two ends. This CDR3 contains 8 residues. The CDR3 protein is CSAGDFYF. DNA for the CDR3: TGCAGTGCCGGGGACTTCTATTTT.

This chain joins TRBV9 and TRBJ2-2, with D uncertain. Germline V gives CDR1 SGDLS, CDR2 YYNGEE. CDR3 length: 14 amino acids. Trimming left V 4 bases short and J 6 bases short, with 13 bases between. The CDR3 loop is CASSNPNTPGELFF. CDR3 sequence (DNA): TGTGCCAGCAGCAACCCCAACACCCCCGGGGAGCTGTTTTTT.

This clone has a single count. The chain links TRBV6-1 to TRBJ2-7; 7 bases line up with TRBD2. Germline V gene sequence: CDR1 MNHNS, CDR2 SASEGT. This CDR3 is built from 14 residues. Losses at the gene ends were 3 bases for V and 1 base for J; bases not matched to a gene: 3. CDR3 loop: CASSDKRDSYEQYF. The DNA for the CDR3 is TGTGCCAGCAGTGACAAGCGGGATTCCTACGAGCAGTACTTC.

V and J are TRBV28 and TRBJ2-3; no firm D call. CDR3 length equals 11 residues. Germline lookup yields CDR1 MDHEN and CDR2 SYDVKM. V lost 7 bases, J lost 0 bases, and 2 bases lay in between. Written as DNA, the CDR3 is TGTGCCAGCACCAGCACAGATACGCAGTATTTT. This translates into CASTSTDTQYF.

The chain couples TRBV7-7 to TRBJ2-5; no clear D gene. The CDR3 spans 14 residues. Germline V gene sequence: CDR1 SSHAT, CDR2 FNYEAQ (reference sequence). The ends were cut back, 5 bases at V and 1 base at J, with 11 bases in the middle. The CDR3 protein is CASSRSGAQETQYF. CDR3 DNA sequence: TGTGCCAGCAGCCGGTCGGGTGCCCAAGAGACCCAGTACTTC.

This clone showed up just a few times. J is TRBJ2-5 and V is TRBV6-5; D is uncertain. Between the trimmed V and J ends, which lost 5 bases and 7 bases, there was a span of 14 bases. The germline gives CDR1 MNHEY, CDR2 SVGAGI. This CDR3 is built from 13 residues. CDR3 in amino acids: CASSPSASGTQYF. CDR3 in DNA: TGTGCCAGCAGTCCCAGCGCTTCCGGGACCCAGTACTTC.

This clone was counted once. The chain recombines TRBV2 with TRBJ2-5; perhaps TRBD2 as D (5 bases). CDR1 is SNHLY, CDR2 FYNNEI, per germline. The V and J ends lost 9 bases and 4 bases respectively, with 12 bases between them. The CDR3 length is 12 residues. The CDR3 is CASRREGETQYF. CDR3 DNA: TGTGCCAGTCGGCGCGAGGGAGAGACCCAGTACTTC. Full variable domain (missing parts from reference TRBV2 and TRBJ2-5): EPEVTQTPSHQVTQMGQEVILRCVPISNHLYFYWYRQILGQKVEFLVSFYNNEISEKSEIFDDQFSVERPDGSNFTLKIRSTKLEDSAMYFCASRREGETQYFGPGTRLLVL.

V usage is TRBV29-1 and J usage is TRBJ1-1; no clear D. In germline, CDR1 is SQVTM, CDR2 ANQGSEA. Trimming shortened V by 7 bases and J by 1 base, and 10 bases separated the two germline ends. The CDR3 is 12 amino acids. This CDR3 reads CSGHIQNTEAFF. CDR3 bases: TGCAGCGGCCATATACAGAACACTGAAGCTTTCTTT. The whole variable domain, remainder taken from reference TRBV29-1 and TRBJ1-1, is SAVISQKPSRDICQRGTSLTIQCQVDSQVTMMFWYRQQPGQSLTLIATANQGSEATYESGFVIDKFPISRPNLTFSTLTVSNMSPEDSSIYLCSGHIQNTEAFFGQGTRLTVV.

CDR3 bases: TGTGCCAGCTCACCACCGGGGCTATCGGGAACCGGGGAGCTGTTTTTT. Its translation: CASSPPGLSGTGELFF. V usage is TRBV18 and J usage is TRBJ2-2, with D perhaps given as TRBD1 or TRBD2 (5 bases each). V was trimmed by 0 bases and J by 5 bases, leaving 13 bases between them. The CDR3 spans 16 residues. Germline V gene sequence: CDR1 KGHSH, CDR2 LQKENI.